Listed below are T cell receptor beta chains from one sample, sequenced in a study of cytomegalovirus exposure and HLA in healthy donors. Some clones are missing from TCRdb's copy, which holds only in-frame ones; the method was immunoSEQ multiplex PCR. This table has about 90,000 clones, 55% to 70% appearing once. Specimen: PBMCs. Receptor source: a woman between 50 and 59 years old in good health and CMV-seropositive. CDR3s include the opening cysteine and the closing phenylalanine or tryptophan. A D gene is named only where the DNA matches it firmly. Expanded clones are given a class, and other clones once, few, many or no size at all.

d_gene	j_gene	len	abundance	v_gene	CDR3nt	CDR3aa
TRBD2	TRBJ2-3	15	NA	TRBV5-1	TGCGCCAGCAGCAGATCTAGCGGGGGGAAAGATACGCAGTATTTT	CASSRSSGGKDTQYF
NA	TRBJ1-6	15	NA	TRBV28	TGTGCCAGCAGTTTTGGGAGCTCCTATAATTCACCCCTCCACTTT	CASSFGSSYNSPLHF
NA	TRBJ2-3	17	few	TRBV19	TGTGCCAGTAGTAACCCCGACTGGGGCTCGAGCACAGATACGCAGTATTTT	CASSNPDWGSSTDTQYF
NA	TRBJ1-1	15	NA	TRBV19	TGTGCCAGTACTCATCTGCCCGAGCCGGGATCTTTAGCTTTCTTT	CASTHLPEPGSLAFF
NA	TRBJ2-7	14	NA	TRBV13	TGTGCCAGCAGCTTGGAGACAGGTCTCTACGAGCAGTACTTC	CASSLETGLYEQYF
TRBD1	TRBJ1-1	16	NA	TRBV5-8	TGTGCCAGCAGACACGAACGACAGGGGATGAACACTGAAGCTTTCTTT	CASRHERQGMNTEAFF
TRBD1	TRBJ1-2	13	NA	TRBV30	TGTGCCTGGTTCTTCGGGACAGCTAATGGCTACACCTTC	CAWFFGTANGYTF
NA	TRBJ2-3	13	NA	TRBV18	TGTGCCAGCTCACCACCGAGCGCAGATACGCAGTATTTT	CASSPPSADTQYF
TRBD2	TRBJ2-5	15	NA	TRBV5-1	TGCGCCAGCAGCTTGATGGGGGGGGGACAAGAGACCCAGTACTTC	CASSLMGGGQETQYF
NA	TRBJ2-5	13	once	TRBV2	TGTGCCAGCAGTGGTGACTACCAAGAGACCCAGTACTTC	CASSGDYQETQYF
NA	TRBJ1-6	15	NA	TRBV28	TGTGCCAGCAGTTTATCCTTCTCGGGACACTCACCCCTCCACTTT	CASSLSFSGHSPLHF
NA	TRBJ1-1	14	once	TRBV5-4	TGTGCCAGCAGCTCCTCGACGGGAAACACTGAAGCTTTCTTT	CASSSSTGNTEAFF
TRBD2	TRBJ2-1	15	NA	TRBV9	TGTGCCAGCAGCGTAGAGGGACTATTATACAATGAGCAGTTCTTC	CASSVEGLLYNEQFF
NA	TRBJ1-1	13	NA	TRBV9	TGTGCCAGTAGAACCGCTCTGAACACTGAAGCTTTCTTT	CASRTALNTEAFF
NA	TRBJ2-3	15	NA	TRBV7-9	TGTGCCAGCAGCCCTGGGGCACTCGGCACAGATACGCAGTATTTT	CASSPGALGTDTQYF
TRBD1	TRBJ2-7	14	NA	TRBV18	TGTGCCAGCTCTGGGGACAGGGAGAATGTCGAGCAGTACTTC	CASSGDRENVEQYF
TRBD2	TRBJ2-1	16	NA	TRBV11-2	TGTGCCAGCAGCTCTCAACTAGCGGGGGGCAACAATGAGCAGTTCTTC	CASSSQLAGGNNEQFF
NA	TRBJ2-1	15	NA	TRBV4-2	TGTGCCAGCAGCCAAGACGATAGGGGGTGGGATGAGCAGTTCTTC	CASSQDDRGWDEQFF
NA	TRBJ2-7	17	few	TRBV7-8	TGTGCCAGCAGTTTAGGTCGCGGGACGCCAAGCTCCTACGAGCAGTACTTC	CASSLGRGTPSSYEQYF
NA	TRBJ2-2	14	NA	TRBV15	TGTGCCACCGAGGCTAGCTTAAACACCGGGGAGCTGTTTTTT	CATEASLNTGELFF
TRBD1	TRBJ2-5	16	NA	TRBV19	TGTGCCAGTAGTATGGACGGGACAGGAGGAGGAGAGACCCAGTACTTC	CASSMDGTGGGETQYF
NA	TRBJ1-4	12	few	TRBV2	TGTGCCAGCAGGAGGGAAAATGAAAAACTGTTTTTT	CASRRENEKLFF
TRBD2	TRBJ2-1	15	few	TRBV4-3	TGCGCCAGCAGCCAACCTAGCGGGGGGTTGAATGAGCAGTTCTTC	CASSQPSGGLNEQFF
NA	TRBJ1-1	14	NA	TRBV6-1	TGTGCCAGCAGGCAAATGGACATGAGCACTGAAGCTTTCTTT	CASRQMDMSTEAFF
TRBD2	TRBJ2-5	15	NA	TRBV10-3	TGTGCCATCAGTGATTCCCTAGCGGGGGTAAAGACCCAGTACTTC	CAISDSLAGVKTQYF
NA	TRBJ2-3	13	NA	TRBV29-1	TGCAGCGTTCGGCAGGCCTACACAGATACGCAGTATTTT	CSVRQAYTDTQYF
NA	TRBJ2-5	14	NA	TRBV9	TGTGCCAGCAGCGCCCACCAGGGGGGCGAGACCCAGTACTTC	CASSAHQGGETQYF
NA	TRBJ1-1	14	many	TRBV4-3	TGCGCCAGCAGTACCGTAGAAAGGAGCACTGAAGCTTTCTTT	CASSTVERSTEAFF
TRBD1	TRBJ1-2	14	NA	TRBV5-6	TGTGCCAGCAGCTGGGACAGGTCTAACTATGGCTACACCTTC	CASSWDRSNYGYTF
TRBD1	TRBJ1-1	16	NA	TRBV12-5	TGTGCTAGTGGTTTGGTTCAGGGGGCTTCTGTGGCTGAAGCTTTCTTT	CASGLVQGASVAEAFF
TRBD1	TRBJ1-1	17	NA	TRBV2	TGTGCCAGCAGAGAAGGACAGGGGGCTTGGGGGGACACTGAAGCTTTCTTT	CASREGQGAWGDTEAFF
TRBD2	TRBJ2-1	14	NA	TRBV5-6	TGTGCCAGCAGCTTGGCCACGGGGAGGGGTGAGCAGTTCTTC	CASSLATGRGEQFF
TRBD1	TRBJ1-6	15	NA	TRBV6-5	TGTGCCAGCAGCCGACAGGGGGCAAGGAATTCACCCCTCCACTTT	CASSRQGARNSPLHF
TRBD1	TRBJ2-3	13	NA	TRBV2	TGTGCCCGGGCGGGACAGGGGACAGATACGCAGTATTTT	CARAGQGTDTQYF
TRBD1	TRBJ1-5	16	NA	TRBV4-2	TGTGCCAGCAGCCAAGGTGGTACAGGGGTAAATCAGCCCCAGCATTTT	CASSQGGTGVNQPQHF
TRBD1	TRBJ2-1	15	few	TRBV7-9	TGTTCCAGCAGCCCACGGGACAGCCCCTACAATGAGCAGTTCTTC	CSSSPRDSPYNEQFF
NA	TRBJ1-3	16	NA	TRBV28	TGTGCCAGCAGTCCCTATAACGAGCCCACTGGAAACACCATATATTTT	CASSPYNEPTGNTIYF
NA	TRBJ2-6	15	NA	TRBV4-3	TGCGCCTCACGCCCGGGACTTGGTGGGGCCAACGTCCTGACTTTC	CASRPGLGGANVLTF
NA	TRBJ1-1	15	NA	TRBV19	TGTGCCAGTAGTATATGGCCCGCCTTACACGCTGAAGCTTTCTTT	CASSIWPALHAEAFF
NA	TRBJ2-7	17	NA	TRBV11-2	TGTGCCAGCAGCTTTGGGGCCTCGCGGATAAGCTCCTACGAGCAGTACTTC	CASSFGASRISSYEQYF
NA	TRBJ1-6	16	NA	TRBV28	TGTGCCAGCGGCTCACCGGGAGGGGATCGGAATTCACCCCTCCACTTT	CASGSPGGDRNSPLHF
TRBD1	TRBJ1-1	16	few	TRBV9	TGTGCCAGCAGTGGACCCGGGACAGGGATAGTAACTGAAGCTTTCTTT	CASSGPGTGIVTEAFF
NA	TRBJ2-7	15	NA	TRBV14	TGTGCCAGCTGCCCCGGTTGGGCGGGCAATGGCGAGCAGTACTTC	CASCPGWAGNGEQYF
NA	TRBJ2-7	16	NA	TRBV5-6	TGTGCCAGCAGCCCGGCAGGGGGGATCCACTCCTACGAGCAGTACTTC	CASSPAGGIHSYEQYF
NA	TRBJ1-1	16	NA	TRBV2	TGTGCCAGCAGTGTATCGGGGCAGGGGACGATCGCTGAAGCTTTCTTT	CASSVSGQGTIAEAFF
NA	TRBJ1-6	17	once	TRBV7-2	TGTGCCAGCAGCTTATACGGACAGAGCTCCTATAATTCACCCCTCCACTTT	CASSLYGQSSYNSPLHF
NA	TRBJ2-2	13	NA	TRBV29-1	TGCAGCGTTGAATATGGGGCCTCCGGGGAGCTGTTTTTT	CSVEYGASGELFF
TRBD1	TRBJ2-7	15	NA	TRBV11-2	TGTGCCAGCAGTCAACCGGGACAGTCGCTCCACGAGCAGTACTTC	CASSQPGQSLHEQYF
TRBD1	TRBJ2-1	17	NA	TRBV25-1	TGTGCCAGCAGCGATGAATGGACAGGCGGCTACGACAATGAGCAGTTCTTC	CASSDEWTGGYDNEQFF
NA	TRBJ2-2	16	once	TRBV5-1	TGCGCCAGCAGCTTGGTTGGAGAACTGAACACCGGGGAGCTGTTTTTT	CASSLVGELNTGELFF
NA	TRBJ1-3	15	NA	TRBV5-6	TGTGCCAGCAGCTTGCGGGAGGTTCGGCTAAACACCATATATTTT	CASSLREVRLNTIYF
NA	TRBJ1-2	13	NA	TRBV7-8	TGTGCCAGCAGCTTATACAAGAACTATGGCTACACCTTC	CASSLYKNYGYTF
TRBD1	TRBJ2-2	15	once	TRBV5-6	TGTGCCAGCAGCTGGACAGGGGGGTACACCGGGGAGCTGTTTTTT	CASSWTGGYTGELFF
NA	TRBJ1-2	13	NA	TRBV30	TGTGCCTGGACCACCGGGGGACGCTATGGCTACACCTTC	CAWTTGGRYGYTF
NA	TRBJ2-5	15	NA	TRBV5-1	TGCGCCAGCAGCTTGGCAGGGGAAGGTGGAGAGACCCAGTACTTC	CASSLAGEGGETQYF